The 27 T cell receptor beta chains given below trace back to one sample, sequenced in a study of blood T cell repertoires in COVID-19. The protocol was immunoSEQ multiplex PCR, while the TCRdb copy is restricted to in-frame clones and leaves out a portion. The sample has roughly 150,000 clones, approximately 84% seen once. The source material was peripheral blood. The receptors shown here come from a woman older than 75 with acute or convalescent COVID-19.

This chain links TRBV7-8 with TRBJ1-1; 8 bases map to TRBD1. In germline, CDR1 is SGHVS, CDR2 FQNEAQ. V lost 5 bases, J lost 7 bases, and 3 bases stayed unmatched. The CDR3 runs 12 residues. The CDR3 DNA is TGTGCCAGCAGCCCGGACAGGGTTGAAGCTTTCTTT. Protein sequence: CASSPDRVEAFF. Supplemented by reference TRBV7-8 and TRBJ1-1, the full variable domain reads GAGVSQSPRYKVAKRGQDVALRCDPISGHVSLFWYQQALGQGPEFLTYFQNEAQLDKSGLPSDRFFAERPEGSVSTLKIQRTQQEDSAVYLCASSPDRVEAFFGQGTRLTVV.

The J gene is TRBJ2-7, the V gene TRBV27; 8 bases map to TRBD1. This CDR3 is 14 amino acids long. J was trimmed by 6 bases and V by 6 bases; bases with no gene match: 10. Looked up from germline, CDR1 is MNHEY and CDR2 is SMNVEV (reference sequence). The CDR3 nucleotides are TGTGCCAGCAGCTGTCCCGGGACAGGATGCGAGCAGTACTTC. It yields the protein CASSCPGTGCEQYF.

This clone has just one count. V is TRBV11-3 and J is TRBJ1-3, with D maybe TRBD1 (6 bases). This CDR3 has 15 amino acids. Germline V lookup: CDR1 SGHNT, CDR2 YENEEA. V shed 7 bases and J shed 4 bases, with 17 bases lying between them. In DNA form, the CDR3 reads TGTGCCAGCAACCGAGGGGGGGCACCAGGAAACACCATATATTTT. It specifies CASNRGGAPGNTIYF. Variable domain in full (rest from reference TRBV11-3 and TRBJ1-3): EAGVVQSPRYKIIEKKQPVAFWCNPISGHNTLYWYLQNLGQGPELLIRYENEEAVDDSQLPKDRFSAERLKGVDSTLKIQPAELGDSAVYLCASNRGGAPGNTIYFGEGSWLTVV.

This clone was counted between two and nine times. The rearrangement links TRBV4-1 to TRBJ2-7; no firm D call. V was pared by 0 bases and J by 2 bases, with 5 bases between. Germline CDR1 MGHRA, CDR2 YSYEKL. The CDR3 sequence is 13 residues long. CDR3 residues: CASSQDTTYEQYF. The CDR3 nucleotides are TGCGCCAGCAGCCAAGACACAACCTACGAGCAGTACTTC.

V gene TRBV9 combines with J gene TRBJ2-5, with TRBD2 matching over 11 bases. The CDR3 extends over 16 amino acids. Trimming at V came to 3 bases and at J to 2 bases, leaving 6 bases not matched to a gene. Germline-derived CDR1 and CDR2 are SGDLS and YYNGEE. CDR3 loop: CASSAGTSGIQETQYF. CDR3 bases: TGTGCCAGCAGCGCCGGGACTAGCGGTATTCAAGAGACCCAGTACTTC. The entire variable domain, with the rest obtained from reference TRBV9 and TRBJ2-5, is as follows: DSGVTQTPKHLITATGQRVTLRCSPRSGDLSVYWYQQSLDQGLQFLIQYYNGEERAKGNILERFSAQQFPDLHSELNLSSLELGDSALYFCASSAGTSGIQETQYFGPGTRLLVL.

This chain connects TRBV6-5 to TRBJ1-1, with D perhaps TRBD1 (6 bases). This CDR3 comprises 15 residues. Trimming stripped 6 bases from V and 0 bases from J, with 14 bases between. From germline, CDR1 is MNHEY and CDR2 SVGAGI. The CDR3 DNA reads TGTGCCAGCAGCGCTACAGGGATTATGAACACTGAAGCTTTCTTT. Its protein product is CASSATGIMNTEAFF.

V and J are TRBV2 and TRBJ2-3, with D unresolved. Per germline, CDR1 SNHLY and CDR2 FYNNEI. The CDR3 contains 15 residues. V shed 6 bases and J shed 2 bases, with 15 bases lying between them. The CDR3, as DNA: TGTGCCAGCAGGGCTCGGCGCGGAGTCACAGATACGCAGTATTTT. Translation: CASRARRGVTDTQYF.

The V gene is TRBV7-9, the J gene TRBJ2-5; the D gene is possibly TRBD1 (6 bases). Germline CDR1 is SEHNR and CDR2 is FQNEAQ (reference sequence). V was clipped by 2 bases and J by 4 bases, with 17 bases between them. The CDR3 consists of 16 residues. CDR3 nucleotides: TGTGCCAGCAGCTTACTACCGGGACAAGGGGGAGAGACCCAGTACTTC. Translation gives CASSLLPGQGGETQYF.

The genes are TRBV6-2 or TRBV6-3 and TRBJ2-3; maybe TRBD2 (5 bases). This CDR3 spans 14 amino acids. From germline, CDR1 is MNHEY and CDR2 SVGEGT. The V end was cut by 4 bases, the J end by 1 base, with 9 bases between. The CDR3 nucleotides read TGTGCCAGCAGTTTCGGACTTCGCACAGATACGCAGTATTTT. Translating it yields CASSFGLRTDTQYF.

The chain couples TRBV7-2 to TRBJ1-5; TRBD1 is a possible D gene (6 bases). CDR1 and CDR2 (germline): SGHTA, FQGNSA. Trimming pared 2 bases from V and 2 bases from J, leaving 10 bases between. The CDR3 extends over 15 amino acids. The CDR3 is CASSLNRDGNQPQHF. The CDR3 DNA reads as TGTGCCAGCAGCTTAAACAGGGACGGCAATCAGCCCCAGCATTTT.

The chain recombines TRBV11-2 with TRBJ2-1; TRBD1 matches at 9 bases. CDR3 length: 15 amino acids. The J segment lost 5 bases and the V segment lost 5 bases, leaving 7 bases of the junction unmatched. Germline CDR1 is SGHAT and CDR2 is FQNNGV. CDR3 protein: CASSPPGTGNNEQFF. The CDR3, as DNA: TGTGCCAGCAGCCCCCCCGGGACAGGGAACAATGAGCAGTTCTTC.

The chain has TRBV30 and TRBJ2-5, with 10 bases matching TRBD2. This CDR3 comprises 18 residues. Germline V gene sequence: CDR1 GTSNPN, CDR2 SVGIG (reference sequence). Trimming cost V 2 bases and J 2 bases; bases outside gene matches: 14. CDR3 in DNA: TGTGCCTGGAGTAAGGGGCGGGTAGCGGGGGGCGTACAAGAGACCCAGTACTTC. Translating it yields CAWSKGRVAGGVQETQYF.

This chain connects TRBV19 to TRBJ2-7; a weak D match, TRBD2 (6 bases). CDR1 LNHDA and CDR2 SQIVND come from the germline V gene (reference sequence). The CDR3 spans 15 residues. V was clipped by 4 bases and J by 7 bases, with 20 bases between them. DNA of the CDR3: TGTGCCAGTAGTACGAGGGAGGCTCCTTATAGGGAGCAGTACTTC. Encoded protein: CASSTREAPYREQYF.

The chain combines TRBV19 with TRBJ1-1; D gene unclear. In germline, CDR1 is LNHDA, CDR2 SQIVND (reference sequence). Trimming took 7 bases from V and 1 from J, leaving 16 bases between them. This CDR3 is built from 15 residues. The CDR3 loop reads CASTPLWTTNTEAFF. In DNA form, the CDR3 reads TGTGCCAGTACCCCACTCTGGACTACGAACACTGAAGCTTTCTTT.

V and J are TRBV5-1 and TRBJ1-4; D remains ambiguous. The V end lost 2 bases, the J end lost 0 bases, and 5 bases lay between the germline ends. This CDR3 has 14 residues. Germline V gene lookup returns CDR1 SGHRS and CDR2 YFSETQ. The DNA of the CDR3 is TGCGCCAGCAGCTTTTCCGCAACTAATGAAAAACTGTTTTTT. Its protein product is CASSFSATNEKLFF.

This rearrangement joins TRBV9 to TRBJ1-1; a possible D gene is TRBD1 (6 bases). Trimming removed 4 bases at V and 4 bases at J, with 14 bases between. CDR1 is SGDLS, CDR2 YYNGEE, per germline. CDR3 length: 14 residues. CDR3 loop: CASSPGVGGTEAFF. CDR3 nucleotides: TGTGCCAGCAGCCCAGGGGTCGGAGGCACTGAAGCTTTCTTT.

This clone came up a few times. The chain uses TRBV11-2 and TRBJ2-5; D ambiguous. Trimming took 2 bases from V and 9 from J, leaving 13 bases between them. Germline values: CDR1 SGHAT, CDR2 FQNNGV. The CDR3 spans 13 residues. CDR3 nucleotide sequence: TGTGCCAGCAGCTTAAGCTTTGGTGAGGCCCAGTACTTC. Its translation is CASSLSFGEAQYF.

The CDR3 protein is CASSSPGGYTF. CDR3 nucleotides: TGTGCCAGCAGTTCGCCAGGGGGTTACACCTTC. The chain is built from TRBV6-1 and TRBJ1-2; TRBD1 matches at 7 bases. The V gene end was trimmed by 5 bases and the J gene end by 11 bases; junction bases not matched to a gene: 5. The germline gives CDR1 MNHNS, CDR2 SASEGT. The CDR3 runs to 11 residues.

This chain links TRBV6-5 with TRBJ2-5, with 9 bases identical to TRBD2. V gave up 8 bases and J gave up 5 bases; unmatched junction bases: 6. The CDR3 runs 13 residues. Germline V gene data show CDR1 as MNHEY and CDR2 as SVGAGI. The CDR3 DNA sequence: TGTGCCAGCGGCGGGGGGGCCCGGGAGACCCAGTACTTC. Protein product: CASGGGARETQYF.

This chain uses TRBV7-2 with TRBJ2-5; 7 nucleotides align to TRBD1. The CDR3 is 14 amino acids. Per germline, CDR1 SGHTA and CDR2 FQGNSA. V was pared by 8 bases and J by 4 bases, with 10 bases of the junction left unmatched. In DNA, the CDR3 is TGTGCCAGCTCCTACCAACAGGGGACAGAGACCCAGTACTTC. It translates to CASSYQQGTETQYF.

V and J are TRBV5-4 and TRBJ2-2; TRBD1 agrees at 8 bases. V lost 1 base, J lost 4 bases, and 0 bases stayed unmatched. Germline CDR1 SGHNT, CDR2 YYREEE (reference sequence). The CDR3 sequence is 14 residues long. The CDR3 spells CASSLTGGTGELFF. CDR3 nucleotide sequence: TGTGCCAGCAGCTTGACAGGGGGCACCGGGGAGCTGTTTTTT.

This clone showed up just a few times. The chain has TRBV3-1 (or the pseudogene TRBV3-2) and TRBJ2-5, with TRBD2 matching 8 bases. V lost 4 bases to trimming and J lost 7 bases; unmatched junction nucleotides: 5. The CDR3 consists of 13 residues. The V gene's germline CDR1 is LGHDT and CDR2 YNNKEL (reference sequence). CDR3 in amino acids: CASSLAGKGTQYF. In DNA form, the CDR3 reads TGTGCCAGCAGCCTAGCGGGGAAGGGGACCCAGTACTTC.

V usage is TRBV5-1 and J usage is TRBJ2-7, with TRBD1 as a possible D gene (5 bases). Trimming pared 2 bases from V and 0 bases from J, leaving 15 bases between. CDR1 and CDR2 from the germline V gene are SGHRS and YFSETQ. The CDR3 contains 16 residues. In DNA, the CDR3 is TGCGCCAGCAGCTTTAGCCCGACAGCGAGCTCCTACGAGCAGTACTTC. It translates to CASSFSPTASSYEQYF.

V gene TRBV30 combines with J gene TRBJ2-2; no reliable D call. The CDR3 spans 12 residues. V lost 3 bases to trimming and J lost 7 bases, with 9 bases between them. The germline CDR1 and CDR2 sequences are GTSNPN and SVGIG (reference sequence). In nucleotides, the CDR3 is TGTGCCTGGAGCCGGGTAGTCGGGGAGCTGTTTTTT. Residues: CAWSRVVGELFF. Supplemented by reference TRBV30 and TRBJ2-2, the full variable domain reads SQTIHQWPATLVQPVGSPLSLECTVEGTSNPNLYWYRQAAGRGLQLLFYSVGIGQISSEVPQNLSASRPQDRQFILSSKKLLLSDSGFYLCAWSRVVGELFFGEGSRLTVL.

The chain has TRBV6-5 and TRBJ2-6; D gene uncertain. The germline CDR1 and CDR2 sequences are MNHEY and SVGAGI. CDR3 length: 16 residues. V lost 4 bases to trimming and J lost 0 bases, with 10 bases between them. Here the CDR3 DNA reads TGTGCCAGCAGTTCCTCTCACAGCTCTGGGGCCAACGTCCTGACTTTC. Its protein is CASSSSHSSGANVLTF.

The chain combines TRBV7-3 with TRBJ1-3, with TRBD1 as a possible D gene (5 bases). Trimming removed 2 bases from V and 2 bases from J, with 16 bases in between. The CDR3 extends over 17 amino acids. Germline values: CDR1 SGHTA, CDR2 FQGTGA. The CDR3 spells CASSLGVRGGAGNTIYF. As DNA, the CDR3 is TGTGCCAGCAGCTTAGGAGTAAGGGGTGGTGCTGGAAACACCATATATTTT.

This chain uses TRBV9 with TRBJ2-7; the match to TRBD1 covers 7 bases. CDR1 is SGDLS, CDR2 YYNGEE, per germline. V was clipped by 2 bases and J by 6 bases; unmatched bases: 8. This CDR3 is built from 14 residues. The CDR3 protein is CASSVTGLSGEQYF. The DNA of the CDR3 is TGTGCCAGCAGCGTGACAGGGTTGAGTGGCGAGCAGTACTTC.